This T cell receptor (beta chain) was sequenced during a study of spatial heterogeneity in lung cancer. Study outcomes and limitations: It was found that expanded intratumoral alpha and beta TCR counts tracked tumor mutation counts.

From the 5' RACE reads, TCRdb called clonotypes with MiXCR, one entry per CDR3 protein. The sample lists about 9,200 distinct CDR3 sequences; roughly 2.8% were seen once. CDR1 is SGHTA and CDR2 is FQGNSA in the germline V gene. Trimming cost V 1 base and J 8 bases, with 23 bases left between them. CDR3 size: 17 residues. This clonotype has a count of ten or more. The antigen is not known. Time point specified: sample taken at primary tumor resection. The cohort: over 70 early-stage, untreated non-small cell lung cancer patients. Whole RNA, isolated from tumor, nontumor lung or frozen PBMC, was sequenced without prior sorting.

Material: lung tumor tissue, obtained at surgery. The genes are TRBV7-2 and TRBJ1-2; D gene ambiguous. This TCR was recovered from a male donor with early-stage non-small cell lung cancer. CDR3 amino acids: CASSLGSRSTFGGGYTF. CDR3 nucleotides: TGTGCCAGCAGCTTAGGCTCTAGAAGTACCTTTGGAGGAGGCTACACCTTC.